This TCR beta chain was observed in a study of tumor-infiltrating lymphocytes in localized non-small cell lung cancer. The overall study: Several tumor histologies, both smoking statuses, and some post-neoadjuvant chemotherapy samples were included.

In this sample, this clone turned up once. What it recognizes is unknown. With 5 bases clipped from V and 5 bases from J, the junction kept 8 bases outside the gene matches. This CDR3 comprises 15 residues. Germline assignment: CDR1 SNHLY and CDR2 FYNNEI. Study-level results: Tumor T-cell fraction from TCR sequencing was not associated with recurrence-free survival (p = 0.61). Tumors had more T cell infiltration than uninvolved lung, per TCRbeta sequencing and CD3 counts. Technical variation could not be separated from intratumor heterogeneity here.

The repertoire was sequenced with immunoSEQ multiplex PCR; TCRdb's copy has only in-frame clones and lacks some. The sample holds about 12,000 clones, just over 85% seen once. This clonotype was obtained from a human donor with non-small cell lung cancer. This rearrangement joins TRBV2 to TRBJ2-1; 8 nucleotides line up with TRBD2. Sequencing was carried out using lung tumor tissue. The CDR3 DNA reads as TGTGCCAGCAGTCGGGGGGGGGCGAGGGACAATGAGCAGTTCTTC. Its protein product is CASSRGGARDNEQFF.